This T cell receptor beta chain appears in the sequencing data of a study of PD-1 blockade in classical Hodgkin lymphoma. Each patient relapsed following autologous stem cell transplantation, and prior brentuximab vedotin exposure differed. Comments on this clone: Its antigen is as yet unknown.

J lost 4 bases, V lost 2 bases, and 13 bases had no gene match. Germline CDR1 is MGHRA and CDR2 is YSYEKL. The CDR3 contains 17 residues. TCRdb keeps only in-frame clones here, not all; method: immunoSEQ multiplex PCR. The table has about 90,000 clones, 80% to 95% seen once. Study findings and constraints: In CD4+ cells, TCR diversity went up significantly by C4D1, but in CD8+ cells it did not.

Sequenced material: peripheral blood mononuclear cells (PBMCs), taken before the second cycle of nivolumab. The origin of this receptor is a human donor with classical Hodgkin lymphoma. The chain links TRBV4-1 to TRBJ2-5, with 7 bases identical to TRBD1. CDR3 in DNA: TGCGCCAGCAGCCAACTGGCACAGGGGAACGTGAGAGAGACCCAGTACTTC. Encoded protein: CASSQLAQGNVRETQYF.